The rows below give T cell receptor beta chains drawn from one sample of a study of breast tumors, draining lymph nodes, adjacent tissues. In TCRdb, the multiplex PCR reads were re-called with MiXCR into one record per CDR3 protein. The sample gives about 230,000 distinct CDR3 sequences, about 30% of which show up once; more than 1.3% is in the top ten. Sample: axillary lymph node tissue. The receptors were sampled from a female donor with breast cancer. Some clones in this sample may be carry-over from other donors' samples. Both conserved end residues are part of each CDR3. A D gene is named only where the DNA matches it firmly. Rows give clone size only sometimes, using once, few, many, or a class for an expanded clone.

>TRBJ2-7|many|TRBV3-1|.
CASSQFSYEQYF
TGTGCCAGCAGCCAATTCAGCTACGAGCAGTACTTC
>TRBJ1-6|few|TRBV20-1|.
CSASGGDGSPLHF
TGCAGTGCTAGCGGAGGGGACGGATCACCCCTCCACTTT
>TRBJ2-7|many|TRBV19|TRBD2
CASSISGNSYEQYF
TGTGCCAGTAGTATTAGCGGGAACTCCTACGAGCAGTACTTC
>TRBJ2-2|many|TRBV29-1|TRBD1
CSASGTGMTGELFF
TGCAGCGCATCCGGGACAGGGATGACCGGGGAGCTGTTTTTT
>TRBJ1-4|many|TRBV2|.
CASSEEMFTGVTNEKLFF
TGTGCCAGCAGTGAAGAGATGTTTACGGGGGTAACTAATGAAAAACTGTTTTTT
>TRBJ1-5|many|TRBV19|TRBD1
CASSMGTGSWPQHF
TGTGCCAGTAGTATGGGGACAGGCTCATGGCCCCAGCATTTT
>TRBJ2-5|.|TRBV25-1|.
CASTTSGTQYF
TGTGCCAGCACTACCTCTGGGACCCAGTACTTC
>TRBJ2-1|many|TRBV27|TRBD2
CASSLVTSNNEQFF
TGTGCCAGCAGTTTGGTGACTAGCAACAATGAGCAGTTCTTC
>TRBJ1-4|many|TRBV6-5|.
CASSQGGRELFF
TGTGCCAGCAGTCAAGGAGGGAGGGAACTGTTTTTT
>TRBJ1-5|many|TRBV5-6|.
CASSFFTFSSNQPQHF
TGTGCCAGCAGCTTTTTTACGTTTTCCAGCAATCAGCCCCAGCATTTT
>TRBJ2-7|many|TRBV29-1|.
CSVMVDSSYEQYF
TGCAGCGTTATGGTAGACAGCTCCTACGAGCAGTACTTC
>TRBJ1-1|few|TRBV6-4|TRBD1
CASSDGDRGPAFF
TGTGCCAGCAGTGACGGGGACAGGGGCCCAGCTTTCTTT
>TRBJ2-2|many|TRBV11-2|TRBD1
CASSSGTGGGVHTGELFF
TGTGCCAGCAGCTCAGGGACAGGGGGAGGCGTGCACACCGGGGAGCTGTTTTTT
>TRBJ2-7|.|TRBV9|TRBD2
CAWTSGSYEQYF
TGTGCGTGGACTAGCGGGAGCTACGAGCAGTACTTC
>TRBJ1-4|many|TRBV6-1|.
CASSRRPTNEKLFF
TGTGCCAGCTCCAGACGGCCAACTAATGAAAAACTGTTTTTT
>TRBJ2-5|many|TRBV4-2|.
CASSHLLVRNVETQYF
TGTGCCAGCAGCCACCTTCTTGTCCGGAACGTGGAGACCCAGTACTTC
>TRBJ2-5|many|TRBV30|.
CARGREETQYF
TGTGCCAGGGGGAGAGAAGAGACCCAGTACTTC
>TRBJ2-7|many|TRBV5-8|.
CASSSSGVNEQYF
TGTGCCAGCAGCTCGTCGGGGGTCAACGAGCAGTACTTC
>TRBJ2-2|once|TRBV28|.
CASTVAGELFF
TGTGCCAGCACTGTTGCAGGGGAGCTGTTTTTT
>TRBJ2-3|many|TRBV30|.
CAWSNRADTQYF
TGTGCCTGGAGCAACAGGGCAGATACGCAGTATTTT
>TRBJ2-7|many|TRBV19|.
CASSIGLPNSYEQYF
TGTGCCAGTAGTATCGGTCTACCGAACTCCTACGAGCAGTACTTC
>TRBJ1-2|.|TRBV4-2|.
CASSQDIGRGDGYTF
TGTGCCAGCAGCCAAGATATAGGGAGAGGTGATGGCTACACCTTC
>TRBJ2-7|many|TRBV11-3|.
CATRRQEPYEQYF
TGTGCCACCAGGCGGCAGGAGCCCTACGAGCAGTACTTC
>TRBJ2-7|.|TRBV4-1|TRBD1
CASSQFRGRDHEQYF
TGCGCCAGCAGCCAATTCAGGGGGCGCGATCACGAGCAGTACTTC
>TRBJ2-4|few|TRBV28|.
CASSLSSSATQIQYF
TGTGCCAGCAGTCTCAGCTCGAGCGCCACCCAAATTCAGTACTTC
>TRBJ1-1|many|TRBV7-9|TRBD1
CASSFSRPGGLNTEAFF
TGTGCCAGCAGCTTCAGCCGACCAGGGGGCTTGAACACTGAAGCTTTCTTT
>TRBJ2-7|many|TRBV19|TRBD2
CASSRGTSGTYEQYF
TGTGCCAGTAGTCGAGGGACTAGCGGAACCTACGAGCAGTACTTC
>TRBJ1-4|many|TRBV29-1|.
CSVGVQAANEKLFF
TGCAGCGTTGGGGTGCAGGCTGCTAATGAAAAACTGTTTTTT
>TRBJ2-3|.|TRBV3-1|TRBD2
CASSQGLARTTGTDTQYF
TGTGCCAGCAGCCAAGGACTAGCGCGCACGACGGGCACAGATACGCAGTATTTT
>TRBJ2-1|many|TRBV7-3|TRBD2
CASSTSGPYNEQFF
TGTGCCAGCAGTACTAGCGGCCCCTACAATGAGCAGTTCTTC
>TRBJ1-5|few|TRBV6-1|.
CASSPAGNQPQHF
TGTGCCAGCAGTCCGGCCGGGAATCAGCCCCAGCATTTT
>TRBJ2-6|many|TRBV6-1|.
CASSLRTARANVLTF
TGTGCCAGCAGCCTCAGGACCGCTCGGGCCAACGTCCTGACTTTC
>TRBJ2-4|.|TRBV25-1|TRBD2
CASSERLLAGGPWEQYF
TGTGCCAGCAGTGAACGGCTCCTAGCGGGAGGGCCATGGGAGCAGTACTTC
>TRBJ2-3|.|TRBV29-1|.
CSVAGTDTQYF
TGCAGCGTTGCCGGGACCGATACGCAGTATTTT
>TRBJ2-7|many|TRBV7-2|TRBD2
CASSPSGRGYEQYF
TGTGCCAGCAGTCCTAGCGGGAGAGGCTACGAGCAGTACTTC
>TRBJ2-7|many|TRBV3-1|.
CASSHFAGQLNEQYF
TGTGCCAGCAGCCATTTCGCCGGACAGCTCAACGAGCAGTACTTC
>TRBJ2-3|many|TRBV14|.
CASSQDGGIPDTQYF
TGTGCCAGCAGCCAAGATGGGGGGATCCCAGATACGCAGTATTTT
>TRBJ2-3|.|TRBV20-1|.
CSAPKHGGHADTQCF
TGCAGTGCCCCCAAGCATGGAGGGCATGCAGATACGCAGTGTTTT
>TRBJ2-7|many|TRBV2|.
CASSVADGPYEQYF
TGTGCCAGCAGTGTGGCGGACGGACCCTACGAGCAGTACTTC
>TRBJ2-2|many|TRBV2|TRBD2
CASTATSGRGNTGELFF
TGTGCCAGCACTGCGACTAGCGGGAGAGGGAACACCGGGGAGCTGTTTTTT
>TRBJ1-5|.|TRBV5-1|TRBD1
CASSLAFGQGGEQPQHF
TGCGCCAGCAGCTTGGCTTTCGGACAGGGCGGCGAGCAGCCCCAGCATTTT
>TRBJ2-1|.|TRBV6-2/TRBV6-3|TRBD2
CASSLPGGGNNEQFF
TGTGCCAGCAGTCTACCGGGGGGGGGCAACAATGAGCAGTTCTTC
>TRBJ2-2|.|TRBV20-1|.
CRGGGNTGEPFF
TGCAGGGGGGGCGGGAACACCGGGGAGCCGTTTTTT
>TRBJ2-7|few|TRBV20-1|TRBD2
CSARDPSGGTCEQYF
TGCAGTGCTAGAGATCCCAGCGGGGGGACCTGCGAGCAGTACTTC
>TRBJ2-7|many|TRBV7-6|.
CASSPGASYEQYF
TGTGCCAGCAGCCCCGGGGCCTCCTACGAGCAGTACTTC
>TRBJ2-1|many|TRBV15|TRBD2
CATSRGLAGSYNEQFF
TGTGCCACCAGCAGGGGACTAGCGGGGTCCTACAATGAGCAGTTCTTC
>TRBJ1-5|few|TRBV2|.
CASQYSNQPQHF
TGTGCTTCGCAGTATAGCAATCAGCCCCAGCATTTT
>TRBJ2-7|many|TRBV6-1|.
CASREQEYPTYEQYF
TGTGCCAGCAGAGAGCAAGAGTACCCTACCTACGAGCAGTACTTC
>TRBJ2-5|many|TRBV19|.
CASSFRGETQYF
TGTGCCAGTAGTTTTCGGGGTGAGACCCAGTACTTC
>TRBJ1-2|many|TRBV28|.
CASSFNRDYGYTF
TGTGCCAGCAGTTTCAACAGGGACTATGGCTACACCTTC